The sequence of this TCR beta chain was determined in a study of cytomegalovirus exposure and HLA in healthy donors. Trimming removed 3 bases from V and 2 bases from J; junction bases left unmatched: 2. The CDR3 is 15 residues long. Germline assignment: CDR1 SEHNR and CDR2 FQNEAQ (reference sequence). 13 Jbeta primers and 60 Vbeta primers were used for the PCR. Profiled with immunoSEQ multiplex PCR; TCRdb holds only in-frame clones, not every one. Among around 99,000 clones listed, 60% to 75% were seen once. Findings and caveats of the study: Association of a missense DCLRE1C variant with TCR beta V- and J-gene trimming was reported in a later analysis.

Turning to this clone: Its antigen remains unknown.

The gene calls are TRBV7-9 and TRBJ2-5; 11 bases line up with TRBD1. The sequenced sample was PBMCs. The clonotype originates from a man younger than 40 in good health and CMV-seronegative. CDR3 nucleotide sequence: TGTGCCAGCAGCTTGGGACAGGGGGATCAAGAGACCCAGTACTTC. It encodes CASSLGQGDQETQYF. Using reference TRBV7-9 and TRBJ2-5 for the parts outside the CDR3, the full variable domain is DTGVSQNPRHKITKRGQNVTFRCDPISEHNRLYWYRQTLGQGPEFLTYFQNEAQLEKSRLLSDRFSAERPKGSFSTLEIQRTEQGDSAMYLCASSLGQGDQETQYFGPGTRLLVL.